What follows are 31 T cell receptor beta chains derived from one specimen sequenced in a study of naive and memory T cell subsets. General study results and limits: Naive repertoires, especially CD8, held a few larger clonotypes, possibly memory cells re-expressing CD45RA.

No cognate antigen is known for these TCRs. Both TRBC1 and TRBC2 were covered by a beta constant-region primer of two equimolar oligonucleotides. Nested alpha and beta constant-region primers with the SP2 primer drove four PCR rounds on ligated cDNA. TCRdb analysed the UMI-ligation and nested PCR reads with MiXCR anew, one entry per CDR3 protein. The sample consists of roughly 140,000 distinct CDR3 sequences, about a fifth of them appearing once. Sequencing was performed on naive CD8+ T cells from blood. These receptor sequences come from a human donor in good health.

This chain connects TRBV12-3 or TRBV12-4 to TRBJ2-2, with D uncertain. V gave up 2 bases and J gave up 4 bases, with 8 bases separating them. The CDR3 covers 14 residues. This CDR3 reads CASSLWQSTGELFF. The CDR3 nucleotides are TGTGCCAGCAGTTTATGGCAGAGCACCGGGGAGCTGTTTTTT.

The chain joins TRBV11-2 to TRBJ2-6; 8 bases align to TRBD1. Germline V gene lookup returns CDR1 SGHAT and CDR2 FQNNGV. CDR3 length: 20 amino acids. The V gene end was trimmed by 0 bases and the J gene end by 0 bases; junction bases not matched to a gene: 10. The CDR3 protein is CASSLDRGTGRFSGANVLTF. The DNA of the CDR3 is TGTGCCAGCAGCTTAGATAGGGGGACAGGAAGGTTCTCTGGGGCCAACGTCCTGACTTTC.

This clonotype was observed many times. The rearrangement uses TRBV4-3 and TRBJ2-1, with unresolved D. Germline V CDR1 and CDR2: LGHNA, YSLEER. The CDR3 contains 16 residues. V lost 0 bases and J lost 1, with 10 bases in between. CDR3 DNA sequence: TGCGCCAGCAGCCAAGATAACCCGAGTTCCTACAATGAGCAGTTCTTC. This sequence encodes CASSQDNPSSYNEQFF.

This sequence joins TRBV11-2 and TRBJ1-2; D uncertain. V was clipped by 1 base and J by 5 bases, with 14 bases between them. Germline V CDR1 and CDR2: SGHAT, FQNNGV. The length of the CDR3 is 15 residues. CDR3 sequence: CASSLVADLRYGYTF. For the CDR3, the DNA is TGTGCCAGCAGCTTAGTTGCGGACCTTCGGTATGGCTACACCTTC.

The chain carries TRBV27 and TRBJ2-1; D possibly matches TRBD1 or TRBD2 (5 bases each). Germline V lookup: CDR1 MNHEY, CDR2 SMNVEV (reference sequence). The CDR3 spans 13 residues. Trimming took 6 bases from V and 7 from J, leaving 13 bases between them. The CDR3 protein is CASSRDVANEQFF. The CDR3 DNA sequence: TGTGCCAGCAGCCGGGACGTCGCAAATGAGCAGTTCTTC.

The CDR3 loop reads CSARNDGSNTGELFF. DNA for the CDR3: TGCAGTGCTAGAAATGACGGGAGTAATACCGGGGAGCTGTTTTTT. This chain joins TRBV20-1 and TRBJ2-2; weak D call: TRBD2 (6 bases). The germline V gene encodes CDR1 DFQATT and CDR2 SNEGSKA (reference sequence). The CDR3 loop spans 15 amino acids. Trimming shortened V by 2 bases and J by 5 bases, and 15 bases separated the two germline ends.

This clonotype was detected a few times. The rearrangement links TRBV7-6 to TRBJ2-1; 13 bases are a match to TRBD2. CDR3 length: 16 amino acids. Looked up from germline, CDR1 is SGHVS and CDR2 is FNYEAQ. The V gene end was trimmed by 4 bases and the J gene end by 7 bases; junction bases not matched to a gene: 7. CDR3 region: CASSYLLAGGVNEQFF. The CDR3 nucleotides are TGTGCCAGCAGCTACCTACTAGCGGGAGGGGTTAATGAGCAGTTCTTC.

This clonotype was recorded many times. The rearrangement joins TRBV28 to TRBJ2-3, with TRBD1 identical over 7 bases. This CDR3 contains 17 residues. V lost 6 bases and J lost 8; bases outside the gene matches: 20. Per germline, CDR1 MDHEN and CDR2 SYDVKM. CDR3 nucleotide sequence: TGTGCCAGCAGAACTGCCGGGACAGAGTATCCTCCGGGTACGCAGTATTTT. It specifies CASRTAGTEYPPGTQYF.

V usage is TRBV5-1 and J usage is TRBJ2-3; TRBD2 aligns across 11 bases. V trimming: 4 bases; J trimming: 0 bases; junction bases outside the gene matches: 10. Germline V lookup: CDR1 SGHRS, CDR2 YFSETQ. The CDR3 is 18 amino acids. The CDR3 nucleotides are TGCGCCAGCAGCCGGGGACTAGCGGACGCTCCTAGCACAGATACGCAGTATTTT. Residues: CASSRGLADAPSTDTQYF.

The rearrangement links TRBV11-2 to TRBJ2-1, with D hard to call. V lost 6 bases to trimming and J lost 6 bases, with 18 bases between them. This CDR3 has 15 residues. CDR1 SGHAT and CDR2 FQNNGV come from the germline V gene. CDR3 DNA: TGTGCCAGCAGTTTCCTACTGGGAACTACCAATGAGCAGTTCTTC. Its protein product is CASSFLLGTTNEQFF.

The chain joins TRBV7-8 to TRBJ2-1, with D perhaps matching TRBD2 (6 bases). Germline CDR1 SGHVS, CDR2 FQNEAQ. Trimming removed 5 bases at V and 5 bases at J, with 25 bases between. The CDR3 length is 18 residues. The CDR3 sequence: CASSQEGSGVWINNEQFF. The DNA of the CDR3 is TGTGCCAGCAGCCAGGAAGGGTCGGGAGTCTGGATTAACAATGAGCAGTTCTTC.

This sequence joins TRBV9 and TRBJ2-1; D gene ambiguous. The CDR3 spans 12 residues. Trimming left V 1 base short and J 6 bases short, with 5 bases between. The germline gives CDR1 SGDLS, CDR2 YYNGEE. The CDR3 DNA follows: TGTGCCAGCAGCGTATTGGGCAATGAGCAGTTCTTC. This sequence encodes CASSVLGNEQFF.

The sample holds a few counts of this clonotype. This chain links TRBV6-5 with TRBJ1-1, with D maybe TRBD1 (5 bases). V lost 3 bases and J lost 4, with 12 bases in between. The length of the CDR3 is 14 residues. Looked up from germline, CDR1 is MNHEY and CDR2 is SVGAGI. The CDR3 sequence: CASSYQGSGTEAFF. DNA for the CDR3: TGTGCCAGCAGTTATCAGGGCTCGGGCACTGAAGCTTTCTTT.

This clonotype was seen only a few times. This rearrangement joins TRBV7-9 to TRBJ2-3, with unresolved D. Trimming removed 2 bases from V and 1 base from J, with 19 bases in between. The CDR3 consists of 18 residues. In germline, CDR1 is SEHNR, CDR2 FQNEAQ (reference sequence). Here the CDR3 DNA reads TGTGCCAGCAGCTTAAAGCAATGGACGGAGTGGGGCACAGATACGCAGTATTTT. It specifies CASSLKQWTEWGTDTQYF. Based on the CDR3 plus reference TRBV7-9 and TRBJ2-3, the full variable domain is DTGVSQNPRHKITKRGQNVTFRCDPISEHNRLYWYRQTLGQGPEFLTYFQNEAQLEKSRLLSDRFSAERPKGSFSTLEIQRTEQGDSAMYLCASSLKQWTEWGTDTQYFGPGTRLTVL.

The J gene is TRBJ2-1, the V gene TRBV12-3 or TRBV12-4, with TRBD1 matching over 8 bases. V shed 5 bases and J 6 bases; nucleotides not matched to a gene: 3. This CDR3 is 13 amino acids long. CDR3 DNA sequence: TGTGCCAGCAGTCTGACAGGGGTCAATGAGCAGTTCTTC. It is translated as CASSLTGVNEQFF.

This clonotype has only a few counts. The V call is TRBV7-3, the J call TRBJ2-1, with D unclear. V lost 4 bases to trimming and J lost 4 bases, with 14 bases between them. Germline CDR1 SGHTA, CDR2 FQGTGA. The CDR3 is 15 residues long. In DNA form, the CDR3 reads TGTGCCAGCAGCTATGAGAACGGGTATTACAATGAGCAGTTCTTC. Translating it yields CASSYENGYYNEQFF.

The chain's CDR3 is CATGDSITDTQYF. For the CDR3, the DNA is TGTGCCACCGGGGACTCGATCACAGATACGCAGTATTTT. The chain has TRBV2 and TRBJ2-3, with D maybe TRBD2 (6 bases). This CDR3 is 13 amino acids long. Trimming pared 10 bases from V and 2 bases from J, leaving 13 bases between. Germline V gene data show CDR1 as SNHLY and CDR2 as FYNNEI.

A few counts support this clonotype. This chain connects TRBV12-3 or TRBV12-4 to TRBJ2-1; a weak D match, TRBD1 (5 bases). This CDR3 contains 15 residues. V dropped 3 bases and J dropped 4 bases, with 13 bases sitting between them. The CDR3 sequence is CASSLTATAYNEQFF. In nucleotides, the CDR3 is TGTGCCAGCAGTTTGACCGCGACAGCTTACAATGAGCAGTTCTTC.

The table lists this clonotype with a few counts. The genes are TRBV20-1 and TRBJ2-7; D is ambiguous. Germline assignment: CDR1 DFQATT and CDR2 SNEGSKA (reference sequence). V was clipped by 0 bases and J by 3 bases, with 9 bases between them. The CDR3 is 13 residues long. CDR3 DNA: TGCAGTGCTAGAGATCCCCTCTTCTACGAGCAGTACTTC. This codes for CSARDPLFYEQYF.

The rearrangement links TRBV9 to TRBJ2-1; 9 bases are a match to TRBD2. The CDR3 loop spans 16 amino acids. Germline V CDR1 and CDR2: SGDLS, YYNGEE. Trimming took 0 bases from V and 9 from J; bases not matched to a gene: 10. In DNA form, the CDR3 reads TGTGCCAGCAGCGTAGAGGAAGCGGGAGGAAGGAGTGAGCAGTTCTTC. This sequence encodes CASSVEEAGGRSEQFF.

This clonotype was observed many times. V and J are TRBV6-6 and TRBJ2-1; D is possibly TRBD2 (5 bases). V dropped 1 base and J dropped 9 bases, with 19 bases sitting between them. Germline lookup yields CDR1 MNHNY and CDR2 SVGAGI (reference sequence). CDR3 length: 16 residues. The chain's CDR3 is CASSYFLAGEGSEQFF. The CDR3 nucleotides read TGTGCCAGCAGTTACTTCCTAGCAGGTGAAGGCAGTGAGCAGTTCTTC.

The chain joins TRBV12-3 or TRBV12-4 to TRBJ1-2; 8 bases fit TRBD1. This CDR3 is built from 13 residues. The junction had 3 bases not matched to a gene; V was cut back by 7 bases and J by 2 bases. The CDR3: CASTAGGNYGYTF. CDR3 bases: TGTGCCAGCACCGCAGGGGGCAACTATGGCTACACCTTC.

Only a few counts were recorded for this clonotype. The chain couples TRBV18 to TRBJ2-7; D remains ambiguous. The CDR3 covers 13 residues. From germline, CDR1 is KGHSH and CDR2 LQKENI. V was pared by 6 bases and J by 0 bases, with 9 bases between. For the CDR3, the DNA is TGTGCCAGCTCCCTGACTGTCTCCTACGAGCAGTACTTC. Protein: CASSLTVSYEQYF.

For the CDR3, the DNA is TGTGCCATCAGTGACGGGACCCAGATGGCCTACGAGCAGTACTTC. This codes for CAISDGTQMAYEQYF. The chain combines TRBV10-3 with TRBJ2-7; D possibly matches TRBD1 or TRBD2 (5 bases each). Deletions cut 3 bases from V and 2 bases from J, with 14 bases between. Germline V gene data show CDR1 as ENHRY and CDR2 as SYGVKD. The length of the CDR3 is 15 residues.

This clonotype was picked up a small number of times. This chain links TRBV20-1 with TRBJ2-7; TRBD2 agrees at 7 bases. This CDR3 has 14 amino acids. The ends lost 0 bases at V and 3 bases at J; junction bases unmatched: 5. Germline-derived CDR1 and CDR2 are DFQATT and SNEGSKA (reference sequence). The CDR3 DNA reads TGCAGTGCTAGAGACGGCGGGAGCTTCTACGAGCAGTACTTC. As protein: CSARDGGSFYEQYF.

The chain couples TRBV20-1 to TRBJ2-1, with no clear D. Per germline, CDR1 DFQATT and CDR2 SNEGSKA (reference sequence). This CDR3 has 14 residues. The ends were cut back, 2 bases at V and 0 bases at J, with 8 bases in the middle. In DNA form, the CDR3 reads TGCAGTGCTAGATCCGCTAGCTCCTACAATGAGCAGTTCTTC. Amino acids: CSARSASSYNEQFF.

This sequence joins TRBV7-9 and TRBJ1-2, with D uncertain. This CDR3 comprises 11 residues. CDR1 SEHNR and CDR2 FQNEAQ come from the germline V gene (reference sequence). The V gene lost 5 bases and the J gene lost 8 bases, with 9 bases spanning the gap. CDR3 coding DNA: TGTGCCAGCAGCAAGGGCTACGGCTACACCTTC. It codes for CASSKGYGYTF.

This clonotype showed up just a few times. The genes are TRBV12-5 and TRBJ1-1; D uncertain. The CDR3 is 11 amino acids. The V gene lost 10 bases and the J gene lost 3 bases, with 9 bases spanning the gap. Germline V CDR1 and CDR2: LGHNT, FRNRAP. DNA of the CDR3: TGTGCTACCGGGTGGGACACTGAAGCTTTCTTT. Translated, it gives CATGWDTEAFF.

This chain uses TRBV9 with TRBJ1-2; D uncertain. V was trimmed by 0 bases and J by 4 bases, leaving 10 bases between them. The CDR3 is 14 amino acids. Germline V gives CDR1 SGDLS, CDR2 YYNGEE. CDR3 loop: CASSVGEDVYGYTF. CDR3 sequence (DNA): TGTGCCAGCAGCGTAGGGGAGGATGTCTATGGCTACACCTTC.

This clonotype was detected a few times. The chain joins TRBV19 to TRBJ1-5; no firm D call. V lost 4 bases to trimming and J lost 2 bases, with 15 bases between them. Germline loops: CDR1 LNHDA, CDR2 SQIVND (reference sequence). The CDR3 consists of 16 residues. This chain's CDR3 is CASSTGVPQRNQPQHF. DNA for the CDR3: TGTGCCAGTAGTACGGGAGTCCCACAACGCAATCAGCCCCAGCATTTT. The complete variable domain, with remaining parts taken from reference TRBV19 and TRBJ1-5, reads DGGITQSPKYLFRKEGQNVTLSCEQNLNHDAMYWYRQDPGQGLRLIYYSQIVNDFQKGDIAEGYSVSREKKESFPLTVTSAQKNPTAFYLCASSTGVPQRNQPQHFGDGTRLSIL.

A note on this clonotype: The germline gene is not matched at one end of the junction; a read error may be the cause. This sequence joins TRBV3-1 and TRBJ2-7; 10 bases are shared with TRBD2. The CDR3 extends over 16 amino acids. Germline CDR1 and CDR2: LGHDT and YNNKEL (reference sequence). CDR3: CASSHRPSGGSYELYF. In DNA, the CDR3 is TGTGCCAGCAGCCATCGTCCTAGCGGGGGCTCCTACGAGCTGTACTTC.